This T cell receptor (beta chain) was recorded in a study of blood T cell repertoires in COVID-19. Study background: Both acute and convalescent COVID-19 samples were obtained from the United States, Italy and Spain. T cells, B-cell-depleted T cells, or PBMCs provided the cDNA or gDNA that served as material.

CDR1 ENHRY and CDR2 SYGVKD come from the germline V gene. Trimming shortened V by 11 bases and J by 0 bases, and 11 bases separated the two germline ends. The CDR3 spans 13 residues. Seattle cases were enrolled at active infection and followed longitudinally. Produced via immunoSEQ multiplex PCR; TCRdb's table is partial and in-frame only. The table lists a few hundred thousand clones, roughly 87% of them singletons. Material: peripheral blood. The chain uses TRBV10-3 and TRBJ1-3; possibly TRBD1 for D (5 bases). The sequence derives from a woman aged 55-69 years with COVID-19, enrolled during active disease. CDR3 loop: CAAGGVSGNTIYF. CDR3 DNA: TGTGCCGCCGGAGGGGTCTCTGGAAACACCATATATTTT.